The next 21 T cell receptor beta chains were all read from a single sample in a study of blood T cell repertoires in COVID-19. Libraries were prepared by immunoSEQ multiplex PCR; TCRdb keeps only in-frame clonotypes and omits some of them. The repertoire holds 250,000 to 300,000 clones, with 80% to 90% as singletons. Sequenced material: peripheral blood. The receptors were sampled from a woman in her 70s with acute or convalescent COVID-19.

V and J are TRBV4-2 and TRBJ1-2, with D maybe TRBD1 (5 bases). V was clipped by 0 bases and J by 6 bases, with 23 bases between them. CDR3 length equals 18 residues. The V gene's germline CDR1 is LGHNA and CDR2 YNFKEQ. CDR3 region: CASSQEAGNAGLGDGYTF. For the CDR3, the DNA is TGTGCCAGCAGCCAAGAGGCCGGTAATGCGGGATTAGGGGATGGCTACACCTTC.

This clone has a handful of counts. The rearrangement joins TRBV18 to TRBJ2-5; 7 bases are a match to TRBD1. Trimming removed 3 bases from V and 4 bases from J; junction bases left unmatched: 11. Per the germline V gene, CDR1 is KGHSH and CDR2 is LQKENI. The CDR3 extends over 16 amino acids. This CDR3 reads CASSPGQSLSGETQYF. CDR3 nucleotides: TGTGCCAGCTCACCGGGACAGAGCTTGTCGGGAGAGACCCAGTACTTC.

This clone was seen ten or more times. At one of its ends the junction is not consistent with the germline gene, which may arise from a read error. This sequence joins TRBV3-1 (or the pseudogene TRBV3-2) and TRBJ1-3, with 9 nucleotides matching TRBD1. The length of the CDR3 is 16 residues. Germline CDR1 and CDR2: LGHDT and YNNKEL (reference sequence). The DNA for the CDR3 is TGTGCCAGCAGCCAGTTCACAGGGGGCAGTGGAGACACCATATATTTT. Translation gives CASSQFTGGSGDTIYF.

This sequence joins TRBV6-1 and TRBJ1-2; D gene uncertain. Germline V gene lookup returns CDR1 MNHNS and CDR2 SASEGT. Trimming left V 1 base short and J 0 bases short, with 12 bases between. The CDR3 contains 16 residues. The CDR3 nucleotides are TGTGCCAGCAGTGAAGGAGGGCAGCGGGCTAACTATGGCTACACCTTC. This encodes CASSEGGQRANYGYTF.

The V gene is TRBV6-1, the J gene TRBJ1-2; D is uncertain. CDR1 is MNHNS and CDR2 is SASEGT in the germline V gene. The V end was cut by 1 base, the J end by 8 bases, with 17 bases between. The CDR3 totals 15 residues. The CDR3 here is CASSEVSTDRRGYTF. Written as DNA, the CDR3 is TGTGCCAGCAGTGAAGTTTCAACAGACCGAAGGGGCTACACCTTC.

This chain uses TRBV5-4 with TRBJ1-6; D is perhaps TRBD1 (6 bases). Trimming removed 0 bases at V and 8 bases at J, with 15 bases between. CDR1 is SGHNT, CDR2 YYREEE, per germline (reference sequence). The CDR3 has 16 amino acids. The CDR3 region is CASSLGVTGRDSPLHF. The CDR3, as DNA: TGTGCCAGCAGCTTGGGGGTGACAGGTCGCGATTCACCCCTCCACTTT.

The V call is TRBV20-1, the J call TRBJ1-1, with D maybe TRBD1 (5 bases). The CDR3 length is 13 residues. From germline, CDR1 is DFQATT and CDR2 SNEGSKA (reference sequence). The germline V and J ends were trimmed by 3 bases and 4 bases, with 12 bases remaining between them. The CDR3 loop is CSASHPGVTEAFF. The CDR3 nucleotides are TGCAGTGCTAGTCATCCGGGGGTCACTGAAGCTTTCTTT.

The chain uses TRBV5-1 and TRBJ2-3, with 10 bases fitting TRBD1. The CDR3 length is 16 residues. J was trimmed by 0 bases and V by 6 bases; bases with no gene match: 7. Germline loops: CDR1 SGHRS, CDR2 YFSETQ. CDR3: CASKGQGISSTDTQYF. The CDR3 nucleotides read TGCGCCAGCAAGGGACAGGGGATCTCCAGCACAGATACGCAGTATTTT.

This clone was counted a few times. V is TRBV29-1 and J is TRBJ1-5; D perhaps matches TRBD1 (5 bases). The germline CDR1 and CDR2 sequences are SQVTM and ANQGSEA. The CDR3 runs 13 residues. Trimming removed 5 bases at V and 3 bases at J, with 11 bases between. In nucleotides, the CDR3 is TGCAGCGTTTCCCTAGGGGTCAATCAGCCCCAGCATTTT. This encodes CSVSLGVNQPQHF. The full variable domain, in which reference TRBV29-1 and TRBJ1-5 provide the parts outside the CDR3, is SAVISQKPSRDICQRGTSLTIQCQVDSQVTMMFWYRQQPGQSLTLIATANQGSEATYESGFVIDKFPISRPNLTFSTLTVSNMSPEDSSIYLCSVSLGVNQPQHFGDGTRLSIL.

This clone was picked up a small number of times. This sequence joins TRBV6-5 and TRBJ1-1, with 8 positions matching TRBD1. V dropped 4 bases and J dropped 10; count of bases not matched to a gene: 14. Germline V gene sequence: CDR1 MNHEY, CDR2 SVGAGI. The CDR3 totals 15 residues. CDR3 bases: TGTGCCAGCAGTTCGCGTCCGGGACAGGTTGCCGGAGCTTTCTTT. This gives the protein CASSSRPGQVAGAFF.

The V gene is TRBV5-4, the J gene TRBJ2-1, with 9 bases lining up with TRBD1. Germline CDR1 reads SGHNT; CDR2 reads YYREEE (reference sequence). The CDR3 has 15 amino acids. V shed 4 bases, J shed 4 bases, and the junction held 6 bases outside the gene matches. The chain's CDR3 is CASSLGGTGYNEQFF. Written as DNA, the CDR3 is TGTGCCAGCAGCCTCGGCGGGACAGGGTACAATGAGCAGTTCTTC.

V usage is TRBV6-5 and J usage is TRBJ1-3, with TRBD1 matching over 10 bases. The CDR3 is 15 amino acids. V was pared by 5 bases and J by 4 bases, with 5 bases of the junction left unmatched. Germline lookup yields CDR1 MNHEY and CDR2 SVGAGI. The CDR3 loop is CASSRTGGLGNTIYF. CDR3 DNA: TGTGCCAGCAGTCGGACAGGGGGGTTAGGAAACACCATATATTTT.

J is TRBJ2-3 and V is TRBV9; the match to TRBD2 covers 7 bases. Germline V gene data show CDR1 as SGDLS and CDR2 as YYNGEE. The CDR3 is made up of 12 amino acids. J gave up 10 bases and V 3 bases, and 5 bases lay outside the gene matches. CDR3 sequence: CASSDLTSAQYF. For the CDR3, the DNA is TGTGCCAGCAGCGACCTTACTAGCGCGCAGTATTTT. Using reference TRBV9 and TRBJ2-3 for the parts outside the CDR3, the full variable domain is DSGVTQTPKHLITATGQRVTLRCSPRSGDLSVYWYQQSLDQGLQFLIQYYNGEERAKGNILERFSAQQFPDLHSELNLSSLELGDSALYFCASSDLTSAQYFGPGTRLTVL.

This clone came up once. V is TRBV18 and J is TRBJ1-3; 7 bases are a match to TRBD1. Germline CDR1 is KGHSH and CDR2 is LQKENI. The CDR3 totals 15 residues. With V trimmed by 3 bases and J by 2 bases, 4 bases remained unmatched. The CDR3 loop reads CASSPSGGTGNTIYF. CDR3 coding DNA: TGTGCCAGCTCACCTTCAGGGGGAACTGGAAACACCATATATTTT.

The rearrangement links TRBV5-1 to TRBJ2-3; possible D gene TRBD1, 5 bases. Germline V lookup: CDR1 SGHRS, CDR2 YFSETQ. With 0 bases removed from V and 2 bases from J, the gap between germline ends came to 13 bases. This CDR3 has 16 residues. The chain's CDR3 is CASSLAIGAFTDTQYF. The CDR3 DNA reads TGCGCCAGCAGCTTGGCCATAGGGGCATTCACAGATACGCAGTATTTT. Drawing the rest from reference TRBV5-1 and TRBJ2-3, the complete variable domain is KAGVTQTPRYLIKTRGQQVTLSCSPISGHRSVSWYQQTPGQGLQFLFEYFSETQRNKGNFPGRFSGRQFSNSRSEMNVSTLELGDSALYLCASSLAIGAFTDTQYFGPGTRLTVL.

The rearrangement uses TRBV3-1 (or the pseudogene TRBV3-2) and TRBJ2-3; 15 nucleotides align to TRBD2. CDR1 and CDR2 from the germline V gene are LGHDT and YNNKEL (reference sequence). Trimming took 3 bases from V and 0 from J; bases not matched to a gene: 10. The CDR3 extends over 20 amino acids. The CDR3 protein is CASSHTGTSGGTTSTDTQYF. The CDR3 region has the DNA TGTGCCAGCAGCCACACCGGGACTAGCGGGGGGACCACTAGCACAGATACGCAGTATTTT.

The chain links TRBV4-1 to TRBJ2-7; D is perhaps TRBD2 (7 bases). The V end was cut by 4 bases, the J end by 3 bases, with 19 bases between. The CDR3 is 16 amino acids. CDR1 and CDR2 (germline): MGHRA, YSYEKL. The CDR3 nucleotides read TGCGCCAGCAGCCCCTTATTGGGGGGGGGCGTCTACGAGCAGTACTTC. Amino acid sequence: CASSPLLGGGVYEQYF.

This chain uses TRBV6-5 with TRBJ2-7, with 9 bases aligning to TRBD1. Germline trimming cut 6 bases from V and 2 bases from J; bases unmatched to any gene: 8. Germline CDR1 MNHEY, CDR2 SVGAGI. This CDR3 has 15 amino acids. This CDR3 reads CASRDTGTGTYEQYF. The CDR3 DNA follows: TGTGCCAGCAGAGACACCGGGACAGGGACCTACGAGCAGTACTTC.

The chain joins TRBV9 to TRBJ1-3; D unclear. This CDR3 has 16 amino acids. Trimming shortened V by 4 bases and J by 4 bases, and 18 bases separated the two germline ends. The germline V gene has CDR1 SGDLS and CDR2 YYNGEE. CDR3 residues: CASSSDGGALGNTIYF. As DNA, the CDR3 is TGTGCCAGCAGCTCCGACGGAGGCGCCCTCGGAAACACCATATATTTT.

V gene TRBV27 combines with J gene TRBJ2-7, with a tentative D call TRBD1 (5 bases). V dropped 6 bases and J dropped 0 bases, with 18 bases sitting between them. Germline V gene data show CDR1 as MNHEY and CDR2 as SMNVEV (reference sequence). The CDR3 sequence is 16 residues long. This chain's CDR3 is CASSHRVQASSYEQYF. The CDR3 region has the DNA TGTGCCAGCAGCCACCGGGTACAGGCGAGCTCCTACGAGCAGTACTTC.

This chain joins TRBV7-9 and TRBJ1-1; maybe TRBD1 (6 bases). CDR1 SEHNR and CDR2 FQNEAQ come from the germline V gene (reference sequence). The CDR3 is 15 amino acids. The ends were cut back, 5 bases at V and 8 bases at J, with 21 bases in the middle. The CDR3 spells CASSAALRQDLEAFF. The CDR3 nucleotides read TGTGCCAGCAGCGCCGCCCTCCGACAGGACTTGGAAGCTTTCTTT. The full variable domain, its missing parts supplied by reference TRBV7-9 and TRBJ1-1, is DTGVSQNPRHKITKRGQNVTFRCDPISEHNRLYWYRQTLGQGPEFLTYFQNEAQLEKSRLLSDRFSAERPKGSFSTLEIQRTEQGDSAMYLCASSAALRQDLEAFFGQGTRLTVV.